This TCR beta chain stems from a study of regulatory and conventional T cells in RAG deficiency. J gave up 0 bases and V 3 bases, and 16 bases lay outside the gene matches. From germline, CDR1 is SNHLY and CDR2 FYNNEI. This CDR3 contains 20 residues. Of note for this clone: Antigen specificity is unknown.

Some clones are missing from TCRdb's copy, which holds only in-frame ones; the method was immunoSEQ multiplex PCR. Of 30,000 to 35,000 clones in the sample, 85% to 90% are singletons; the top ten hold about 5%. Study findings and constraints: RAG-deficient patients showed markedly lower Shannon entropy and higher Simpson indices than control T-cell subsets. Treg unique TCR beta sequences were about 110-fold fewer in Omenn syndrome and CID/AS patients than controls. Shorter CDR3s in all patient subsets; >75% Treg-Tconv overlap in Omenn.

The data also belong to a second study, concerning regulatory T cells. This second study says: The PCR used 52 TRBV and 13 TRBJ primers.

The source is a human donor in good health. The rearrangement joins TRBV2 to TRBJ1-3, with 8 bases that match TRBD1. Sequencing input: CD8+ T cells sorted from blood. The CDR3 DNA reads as TGTGCCAGCAGTGACCCCGCCCACCATCGACAGGGGAGCTCTGGAAACACCATATATTTT. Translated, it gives CASSDPAHHRQGSSGNTIYF. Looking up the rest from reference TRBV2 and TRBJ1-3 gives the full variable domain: EPEVTQTPSHQVTQMGQEVILRCVPISNHLYFYWYRQILGQKVEFLVSFYNNEISEKSEIFDDQFSVERPDGSNFTLKIRSTKLEDSAMYFCASSDPAHHRQGSSGNTIYFGEGSWLTVV.